These 23 T cell receptor beta chains share one sample of origin, sequenced in a study of T cells of healthy individuals. One entry per CDR3 protein, called by TCRdb with MiXCR from the 5' RACE reads. The profile covers about 53,000 distinct CDR3 sequences, with about 15% appearing a single time and more than 15% taken by the ten largest. All receptors come from a human donor in good health.

This clonotype was observed at least ten times. The rearrangement joins TRBV6-6 to TRBJ1-5; possible D gene TRBD1, 5 bases. The CDR3 loop spans 16 amino acids. V was cut by 2 bases and J by 2 bases, with 13 bases left in between. The germline V gene encodes CDR1 MNHNY and CDR2 SVGAGI (reference sequence). The CDR3 bases are TGTGCCAGCAGTTACCCGGCTGGGGGAGGCAATCAGCCCCAGCATTTT. Its protein product is CASSYPAGGGNQPQHF.

This clonotype was seen repeatedly, ten times or more. The chain has TRBV7-2 and TRBJ1-2; D possibly corresponds to TRBD1 (5 bases). The V end was cut by 5 bases, the J end by 6 bases, with 16 bases between. The CDR3 has 14 amino acids. CDR1 SGHTA and CDR2 FQGNSA come from the germline V gene. CDR3: CASSTGTKGHGYTF. The DNA of the CDR3 is TGTGCCAGCAGCACCGGGACCAAGGGGCATGGCTACACCTTC.

The sample holds many counts of this clonotype. The chain recombines TRBV6-6 with TRBJ1-2; D may be TRBD1 (6 bases). The CDR3 contains 12 residues. The V end lost 6 bases, the J end lost 10 bases, and 15 bases lay between the germline ends. Germline V gene lookup returns CDR1 MNHNY and CDR2 SVGAGI (reference sequence). CDR3 sequence reads: CASRPGQSFYTF. CDR3 DNA sequence: TGTGCCAGCAGGCCCGGACAGAGTTTCTACACCTTC.

This clonotype was counted ten times or more. This chain uses TRBV29-1 with TRBJ2-1; D is unresolved. The CDR3 sequence is 10 residues long. Trimming removed 2 bases from V and 12 bases from J, with 8 bases in between. From germline, CDR1 is SQVTM and CDR2 ANQGSEA. The CDR3 region has the DNA TGCAGCGTTGAAATGGGTAGGCAGTTCTTC. It codes for CSVEMGRQFF.

There are a few counts of this clonotype. The V call is TRBV7-7, the J call TRBJ2-7; 7 bases align to TRBD2. The CDR3 has 13 amino acids. Germline V gene data show CDR1 as SSHAT and CDR2 as FNYEAQ (reference sequence). The V segment lost 5 bases and the J segment 4 bases; nucleotides outside the gene matches: 5. The DNA for the CDR3 is TGTGCCAGCAGCCCGCAGGGAGGGTACGAGCAGTACTTC. As protein: CASSPQGGYEQYF.

This clonotype was picked up a small number of times. This chain joins TRBV3-1 and TRBJ2-5, with TRBD2 matching 7 bases. The V gene's germline CDR1 is LGHDT and CDR2 YNNKEL (reference sequence). The CDR3 sequence is 16 residues long. The V segment lost 0 bases and the J segment 4 bases; nucleotides outside the gene matches: 8. CDR3 bases: TGTGCCAGCAGCCAAGACCTTCGGGGGGTGAGAGAGACCCAGTACTTC. This gives the protein CASSQDLRGVRETQYF.

Ten or more counts support this clonotype. This chain connects TRBV7-9 to TRBJ2-1, with D perhaps TRBD2 (5 bases). V was shortened by 6 bases and J by 3 bases, with 21 bases between the two germline ends. This CDR3 region has 17 residues. Germline V gives CDR1 SEHNR, CDR2 FQNEAQ (reference sequence). The CDR3 coding sequence is TGTGCCAGCAGGGGTGTGGCGGGCCGGTTAAACTACAATGAGCAGTTCTTC. This codes for CASRGVAGRLNYNEQFF.

The chain uses TRBV4-3 and TRBJ2-1; 11 bases fit TRBD1. The CDR3 sequence is 16 residues long. The ends lost 4 bases at V and 5 bases at J; junction bases unmatched: 7. The germline V gene has CDR1 LGHNA and CDR2 YSLEER. CDR3 nucleotide sequence: TGCGCCAGCAGCCCTCGGACAGGGGGCTCGCACAATGAGCAGTTCTTC. Protein: CASSPRTGGSHNEQFF.

The V gene is TRBV10-3, the J gene TRBJ1-1, with TRBD1 matching over 7 bases. The CDR3 extends over 16 amino acids. Per germline, CDR1 ENHRY and CDR2 SYGVKD. Trimming at V came to 5 bases and at J to 0 bases, leaving 9 bases not matched to a gene. CDR3 sequence: CAISYLPGQMNTEAFF. In DNA, the CDR3 is TGTGCCATCAGTTACCTCCCGGGACAGATGAACACTGAAGCTTTCTTT.

This clonotype was found many times. The chain couples TRBV18 to TRBJ2-7, with 7 positions matching TRBD2. The CDR3 has 13 amino acids. In germline, CDR1 is KGHSH, CDR2 LQKENI. After removal of 3 bases from V and 5 bases from J, the junction contained 4 bases not matched to a gene. The chain's CDR3 is CASSPKRDNEQYF. The CDR3 DNA sequence: TGTGCCAGCTCACCTAAGCGGGATAACGAGCAGTACTTC.

The table lists this clonotype with many counts. This chain links TRBV6-2 or TRBV6-3 with TRBJ2-7; D gene unclear. The germline gives CDR1 MNHEY, CDR2 SVGEGT. Trimming shortened V by 0 bases and J by 2 bases, and 8 bases separated the two germline ends. There are 14 residues in the CDR3. Written as DNA, the CDR3 is TGTGCCAGCAGTTACTCAGACTCAGCCTACGAGCAGTACTTC. It specifies CASSYSDSAYEQYF.

A few counts support this clonotype. The chain joins TRBV18 to TRBJ2-7; 11 bases line up with TRBD2. The germline CDR1 and CDR2 sequences are KGHSH and LQKENI. The CDR3 loop spans 14 amino acids. The V segment lost 3 bases and the J segment 5 bases; nucleotides outside the gene matches: 3. In DNA, the CDR3 is TGTGCCAGCTCACCGGGACTAGCGGCCAACGAGCAGTACTTC. Protein product: CASSPGLAANEQYF. Full variable domain (rest looked up from reference TRBV18 and TRBJ2-7): NAGVMQNPRHLVRRRGQEARLRCSPMKGHSHVYWYRQLPEEGLKFMVYLQKENIIDESGMPKERFSAEFPKEGPSILRIQQVVRGDSAAYFCASSPGLAANEQYFGPGTRLTVT.

This clonotype came up many times. The rearrangement uses TRBV3-1 and TRBJ2-4, with D uncertain. Germline lookup yields CDR1 LGHDT and CDR2 YNNKEL (reference sequence). The CDR3 spans 17 residues. V was trimmed by 1 base and J by 1 base, leaving 14 bases between them. The chain's CDR3 is CASSQVRLPAAKNIQYF. The CDR3 nucleotides read TGTGCCAGCAGCCAAGTGCGGCTCCCGGCGGCCAAAAACATTCAGTACTTC.

A remark on this clonotype: A much more abundant neighbour one base away suggests this may be a read error. The V call is TRBV30, the J call TRBJ1-5; D remains ambiguous. Germline V lookup: CDR1 GTSNPN, CDR2 SVGIG (reference sequence). V lost 1 base to trimming and J lost 5 bases, with 12 bases between them. The CDR3 totals 14 residues. The CDR3 is CAWSATEIDQPQHF. CDR3 nucleotides: TGTGCCTGGAGTGCGACCGAAATCGATCAGCCCCAGCATTTT.

This clonotype was seen a handful of times. The V call is TRBV6-5, the J call TRBJ1-5; 7 nucleotides line up with TRBD1. This CDR3 spans 13 amino acids. Germline V gene sequence: CDR1 MNHEY, CDR2 SVGAGI. V trimming: 5 bases; J trimming: 6 bases; junction bases outside the gene matches: 4. The CDR3 here is CASSTQGGQPQHF. The CDR3 DNA is TGTGCCAGCAGTACTCAGGGGGGTCAGCCCCAGCATTTT.

The CDR3 spells CASSRSTGLNTEAFF. DNA of the CDR3: TGCGCCAGCAGCCGATCGACAGGCCTGAACACTGAAGCTTTCTTT. The V and J genes are TRBV5-1 and TRBJ1-1, with D possibly matching TRBD1 (6 bases). The CDR3 loop spans 15 amino acids. Germline CDR1 reads SGHRS; CDR2 reads YFSETQ. Between the trimmed V and J ends, which lost 4 bases and 0 bases, there was a span of 13 bases.

This chain connects TRBV11-2 to TRBJ2-5; D unclear. The CDR3 is 16 amino acids. Per germline, CDR1 SGHAT and CDR2 FQNNGV. Trimming stripped 0 bases from V and 1 base from J, with 12 bases between. The CDR3 coding sequence is TGTGCCAGCAGCTTAGATGACGGAAGGACCCAAGAGACCCAGTACTTC. Amino acids: CASSLDDGRTQETQYF.

This clonotype has a handful of counts. The chain uses TRBV28 and TRBJ1-1, with 9 bases identical to TRBD1. Trimming at V came to 8 bases and at J to 2 bases, leaving 12 bases not matched to a gene. Germline V gene sequence: CDR1 MDHEN, CDR2 SYDVKM. CDR3 length: 16 amino acids. The CDR3 loop reads CASPNVPGQGNTEAFF. In DNA, the CDR3 is TGTGCCAGCCCTAACGTCCCGGGACAGGGAAACACTGAAGCTTTCTTT.

This clonotype was counted once. The V and J genes are TRBV7-9 and TRBJ1-1, with TRBD1 matching over 9 bases. This CDR3 is built from 13 residues. Germline V CDR1 and CDR2: SEHNR, FQNEAQ (reference sequence). The ends lost 6 bases at V and 11 bases at J; junction bases unmatched: 10. CDR3 bases: TGTGCCAGCAGTTCGGGACAGGGCGTTTTCGCTTTCTTT. It is translated as CASSSGQGVFAFF. Looking up the rest from reference TRBV7-9 and TRBJ1-1 gives the full variable domain: DTGVSQNPRHKITKRGQNVTFRCDPISEHNRLYWYRQTLGQGPEFLTYFQNEAQLEKSRLLSDRFSAERPKGSFSTLEIQRTEQGDSAMYLCASSSGQGVFAFFGQGTRLTVV.

In its sample, this clonotype was seen many times. The chain uses TRBV6-1 and TRBJ2-7, with D perhaps matching TRBD1 (6 bases). The CDR3 length is 15 residues. V gave up 2 bases and J gave up 1 base, with 12 bases separating them. The germline gives CDR1 MNHNS, CDR2 SASEGT. CDR3 sequence: CASSEQGLPSYEQYF. The CDR3 DNA reads TGTGCCAGCAGTGAACAGGGGCTACCATCCTACGAGCAGTACTTC.

V and J are TRBV4-1 and TRBJ1-1; D not resolved. Looked up from germline, CDR1 is MGHRA and CDR2 is YSYEKL. Trimming removed 4 bases from V and 4 bases from J, with 10 bases in between. The CDR3 has 13 residues. The CDR3 is CASSLGRPTEAFF. The DNA for the CDR3 is TGCGCCAGCAGCCTGGGCCGCCCCACTGAAGCTTTCTTT.

The chain carries TRBV7-9 and TRBJ1-1, with 10 bases that match TRBD1. Germline V gene data show CDR1 as SEHNR and CDR2 as FQNEAQ (reference sequence). CDR3 length: 16 amino acids. The J segment lost 3 bases and the V segment lost 5 bases, leaving 9 bases of the junction unmatched. The CDR3 reads CASSPRGDRGDTEAFF. The CDR3 region has the DNA TGTGCCAGCAGCCCAAGGGGGGACAGGGGCGACACTGAAGCTTTCTTT.

The chain employs TRBV6-5 and TRBJ1-1; D may be TRBD1 (6 bases). Between the trimmed V and J ends, which lost 1 base and 1 base, there was a span of 10 bases. Germline CDR1 reads MNHEY; CDR2 reads SVGAGI. This CDR3 contains 15 residues. The CDR3 bases are TGTGCCAGCAGTTACTACGGCAGGGGGAACACTGAAGCTTTCTTT. Its translation: CASSYYGRGNTEAFF.